The 16 T cell receptor beta chains below all came from one sample that was sequenced in a study of graft-versus-host responses after intestinal transplantation. Data came from immunoSEQ multiplex PCR; TCRdb stores just in-frame clones and leaves some out. This table has roughly 110,000 clones, approximately 90% appearing once. Their antigen targets remain unknown. Sample: unstimulated CD4+ T cells sorted from spleen or lymph node cells, taken before transplant. These receptors were obtained from a human donor who was the organ donor for an intestinal transplant.

The rearrangement joins TRBV10-3 to TRBJ2-7; 13 bases agree with TRBD2. The V gene end was trimmed by 10 bases and the J gene end by 1 base; junction bases not matched to a gene: 10. CDR3 length equals 16 residues. From germline, CDR1 is ENHRY and CDR2 SYGVKD. CDR3 sequence: CATKGVLAGGSYEQYF. CDR3 nucleotides: TGTGCCACCAAAGGGGTACTAGCGGGAGGGTCCTACGAGCAGTACTTC.

This chain joins TRBV11-3 and TRBJ2-5; 9 nucleotides agree with TRBD2. CDR3 length: 15 residues. Trimming took 5 bases from V and 6 from J; bases not matched to a gene: 10. Per the germline V gene, CDR1 is SGHNT and CDR2 is YENEEA. The CDR3 region is CASSPAGTSLKTQYF. The CDR3 bases are TGTGCCAGCAGCCCGGCTGGGACTAGCTTAAAGACCCAGTACTTC. Based on the CDR3 plus reference TRBV11-3 and TRBJ2-5, the full variable domain is EAGVVQSPRYKIIEKKQPVAFWCNPISGHNTLYWYLQNLGQGPELLIRYENEEAVDDSQLPKDRFSAERLKGVDSTLKIQPAELGDSAVYLCASSPAGTSLKTQYFGPGTRLLVL.

The V gene is TRBV10-3, the J gene TRBJ2-5, with TRBD1 matching over 8 bases. The end of the DNA is better explained by TRBJ2-7, so the J call may be wrong. The CDR3 is 13 residues long. CDR1 and CDR2 from the germline V gene are ENHRY and SYGVKD. CDR3 sequence: CAVQGASFYEQYF. The CDR3 DNA reads TGTGCCGTTCAGGGGGCGTCTTTTTACGAGCAGTACTTC.

The chain joins TRBV7-9 to TRBJ2-7; 9 bases are shared with TRBD1. Germline loops: CDR1 SEHNR, CDR2 FQNEAQ (reference sequence). This CDR3 contains 16 residues. Trimming took 3 bases from V and 3 from J; bases not matched to a gene: 9. The CDR3 region is CASSFPAGTGNYEQYF. CDR3 sequence (DNA): TGTGCCAGCAGCTTTCCAGCCGGGACAGGGAACTACGAGCAGTACTTC. Full variable domain (rest looked up from reference TRBV7-9 and TRBJ2-7): DTGVSQNPRHKITKRGQNVTFRCDPISEHNRLYWYRQTLGQGPEFLTYFQNEAQLEKSRLLSDRFSAERPKGSFSTLEIQRTEQGDSAMYLCASSFPAGTGNYEQYFGPGTRLTVT.

The chain employs TRBV6-6 and TRBJ2-7; 8 positions match TRBD2. J lost 2 bases, V lost 5 bases, and 5 bases had no gene match. CDR3 length equals 14 residues. The V gene's germline CDR1 is MNHNY and CDR2 SVGAGI (reference sequence). The CDR3 bases are TGTGCCAGCAGTCGTGGACTAGCCGCCTACGAGCAGTACTTC. Encoded protein: CASSRGLAAYEQYF.

The chain links TRBV28 to TRBJ1-4; 7 nucleotides align to TRBD1. The CDR3 is 14 residues long. CDR1 and CDR2 from the germline V gene are MDHEN and SYDVKM. V trimming: 5 bases; J trimming: 4 bases; junction bases outside the gene matches: 4. The CDR3 loop reads CASSPGQINEKLFF. The CDR3 nucleotides are TGTGCCAGCAGTCCGGGACAGATTAATGAAAAACTGTTTTTT.

The gene calls are TRBV30 and TRBJ1-4, with D uncertain. The CDR3 runs to 14 residues. Germline loops: CDR1 GTSNPN, CDR2 SVGIG (reference sequence). Trimming shortened V by 0 bases and J by 0 bases, and 5 bases separated the two germline ends. DNA of the CDR3: TGTGCCTGGAGTGTCCAGACAACTAATGAAAAACTGTTTTTT. It specifies CAWSVQTTNEKLFF.

Written as DNA, the CDR3 is TGCGCCAGCACCACTCCGACTGAAGCTTTCTTT. Translating it yields CASTTPTEAFF. This rearrangement joins TRBV5-1 to TRBJ1-1; D gene ambiguous. This CDR3 comprises 11 residues. The ends were cut back, 6 bases at V and 5 bases at J, with 8 bases in the middle. CDR1 SGHRS and CDR2 YFSETQ come from the germline V gene. The full variable domain, its missing parts supplied by reference TRBV5-1 and TRBJ1-1, is KAGVTQTPRYLIKTRGQQVTLSCSPISGHRSVSWYQQTPGQGLQFLFEYFSETQRNKGNFPGRFSGRQFSNSRSEMNVSTLELGDSALYLCASTTPTEAFFGQGTRLTVV.

J is TRBJ1-5 and V is TRBV28; D remains ambiguous. Looked up from germline, CDR1 is MDHEN and CDR2 is SYDVKM. This CDR3 has 16 residues. Trimming removed 2 bases from V and 1 base from J, with 12 bases in between. The CDR3 bases are TGTGCCAGCAGTTTAATCCCCGTTGTCAGCAATCAGCCCCAGCATTTT. It codes for CASSLIPVVSNQPQHF.

This clone came up a few times. Written as DNA, the CDR3 is TGTGCCAGCAGTGCCAGGACTAGCGGTACCTACGAGCAGTACTTC. Its translation: CASSARTSGTYEQYF. V usage is TRBV6-1 and J usage is TRBJ2-7; 10 nucleotides agree with TRBD2. V shed 4 bases and J 2 bases; nucleotides not matched to a gene: 5. Germline CDR1 reads MNHNS; CDR2 reads SASEGT. The CDR3 length is 15 residues.

The genes are TRBV5-4 and TRBJ2-2; unclear D gene. There are 14 residues in the CDR3. The germline CDR1 and CDR2 sequences are SGHNT and YYREEE (reference sequence). Trimming took off 3 bases at V and 0 bases at J, with 6 bases between the two ends. This chain's CDR3 is CASSWTANTGELFF. In DNA, the CDR3 is TGTGCCAGCAGCTGGACGGCGAACACCGGGGAGCTGTTTTTT.

This chain connects TRBV19 to TRBJ2-5; no definite D call. The length of the CDR3 is 13 residues. Germline V CDR1 and CDR2: LNHDA, SQIVND (reference sequence). V lost 2 bases and J lost 5, with 9 bases in between. CDR3 in DNA: TGTGCCAGTAGTATACAGCAGCGTGAGACCCAGTACTTC. It codes for CASSIQQRETQYF. Supplemented by reference TRBV19 and TRBJ2-5, the full variable domain reads DGGITQSPKYLFRKEGQNVTLSCEQNLNHDAMYWYRQDPGQGLRLIYYSQIVNDFQKGDIAEGYSVSREKKESFPLTVTSAQKNPTAFYLCASSIQQRETQYFGPGTRLLVL.

This clone was seen just once. CDR3 bases: TGTGCCAGCAGCCAGATGGTGGGAGGGTGGGTGGAGACCCAGTACTTC. Translation gives CASSQMVGGWVETQYF. The rearrangement uses TRBV7-2 and TRBJ2-5, with 7 bases aligning to TRBD2. The CDR3 totals 16 residues. J gave up 5 bases and V 5 bases, and 14 bases lay outside the gene matches. CDR1 and CDR2 (germline): SGHTA, FQGNSA.

This sequence joins TRBV7-2 and TRBJ2-7; 7 bases fit TRBD1. Germline CDR1 and CDR2: SGHTA and FQGNSA. Trimming at V came to 5 bases and at J to 0 bases, leaving 10 bases not matched to a gene. CDR3 length: 16 amino acids. The CDR3 sequence is CASSQRQGDLSYEQYF. The DNA for the CDR3 is TGTGCCAGCAGCCAACGACAGGGAGACCTCTCCTACGAGCAGTACTTC.

The chain carries TRBV4-2 and TRBJ2-3, with 8 bases fitting TRBD1. J was trimmed by 1 base and V by 4 bases; bases with no gene match: 1. The length of the CDR3 is 14 residues. From germline, CDR1 is LGHNA and CDR2 YNFKEQ. Here the CDR3 DNA reads TGTGCCAGCAGCCCGACAGGGGGCACAGATACGCAGTATTTT. Protein product: CASSPTGGTDTQYF.

The chain links TRBV28 to TRBJ2-5; TRBD1 might be the D (5 bases). The J call may be mistaken, given a closer DNA end match to TRBJ2-7. CDR1 and CDR2 (germline): MDHEN, SYDVKM. This CDR3 spans 17 amino acids. The DNA for the CDR3 is TGTGCCAGCAGTTTATCCCCATGGGGCAGGAACCAAAACGAGCAGTACTTC. Encoded protein: CASSLSPWGRNQNEQYF.